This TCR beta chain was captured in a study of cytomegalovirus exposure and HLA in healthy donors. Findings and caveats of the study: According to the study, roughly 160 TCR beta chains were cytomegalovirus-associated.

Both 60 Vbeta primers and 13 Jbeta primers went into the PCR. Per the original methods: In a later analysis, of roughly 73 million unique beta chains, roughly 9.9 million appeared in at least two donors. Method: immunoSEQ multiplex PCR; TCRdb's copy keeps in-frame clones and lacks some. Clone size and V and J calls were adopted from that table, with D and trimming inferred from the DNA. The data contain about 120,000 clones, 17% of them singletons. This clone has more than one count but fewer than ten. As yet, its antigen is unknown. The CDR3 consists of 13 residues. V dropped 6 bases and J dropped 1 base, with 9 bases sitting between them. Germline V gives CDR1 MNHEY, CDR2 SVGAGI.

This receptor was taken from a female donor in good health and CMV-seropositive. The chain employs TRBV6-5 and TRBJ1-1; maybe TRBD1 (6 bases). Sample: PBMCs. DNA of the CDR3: TGTGCCAGCAGGTGGACAGAGAACACTGAAGCTTTCTTT. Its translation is CASRWTENTEAFF.